Below are 13 T cell receptor beta chains sequenced from a single sample in a study of CD8 T cells in ankylosing spondylitis. Their specific antigens are unknown. The study, taken as a whole, reports: Eight or nine highly homologous variants formed a TCR beta motif that appeared characteristic of ankylosing spondylitis blood.

TCRdb reanalysed the 5' RACE reads using MiXCR and keeps one entry per CDR3 protein. Of 450,000 to 550,000 distinct CDR3 sequences in the sample, roughly 5.3% are singletons; the top ten hold roughly 3.5%. The sequencing input was blood, either unsorted or a sorted T cell fraction (not recorded which). The receptors stem from a male donor with ankylosing spondylitis.

This clonotype was seen more than once but under ten times. The chain links TRBV4-3 to TRBJ2-2, with D perhaps TRBD1 (6 bases). V was pared by 4 bases and J by 6 bases, with 12 bases between. This CDR3 comprises 14 residues. CDR1 and CDR2 (germline): LGHNA, YSLEER. This CDR3 reads CASSRFTGSGELFF. The DNA for the CDR3 is TGCGCCAGCAGCCGTTTTACAGGGTCCGGGGAGCTGTTTTTT.

This clonotype appeared many times. As DNA, the CDR3 is TGTGCCAGCAGTTACAGGAGGGTCTCGGTAACAGATACGCAGTATTTT. This translates into CASSYRRVSVTDTQYF. The chain uses TRBV6-5 and TRBJ2-3, with D possibly TRBD2 on 6 matching bases. The CDR3 extends over 16 amino acids. Trimming pared 2 bases from V and 3 bases from J, leaving 15 bases between. The V gene's germline CDR1 is MNHEY and CDR2 SVGAGI.

This clonotype was detected many times. The chain couples TRBV5-1 to TRBJ2-7, with D perhaps matching TRBD1 (5 bases). This CDR3 comprises 15 residues. CDR1 is SGHRS and CDR2 is YFSETQ in the germline V gene. With 4 bases removed from V and 0 bases from J, the gap between germline ends came to 14 bases. The CDR3 spells CASSPGRGLSYEQYF. The CDR3 nucleotides are TGCGCCAGCAGCCCTGGAAGGGGCCTCTCCTACGAGCAGTACTTC.

This clonotype was recorded at least ten times. This chain links TRBV7-2 with TRBJ1-5, with TRBD1 as a possible D gene (5 bases). This CDR3 has 14 amino acids. The ends were cut back, 2 bases at V and 6 bases at J, with 11 bases in the middle. Germline values: CDR1 SGHTA, CDR2 FQGNSA. In nucleotides, the CDR3 is TGTGCCAGCAGCTTACAGGGAAGCGGTCAGCCCCAGCATTTT. Translation: CASSLQGSGQPQHF. Looking up the rest from reference TRBV7-2 and TRBJ1-5 gives the full variable domain: GAGVSQSPSNKVTEKGKDVELRCDPISGHTALYWYRQSLGQGLEFLIYFQGNSAPDKSGLPSDRFSAERTGGSVSTLTIQRTQQEDSAVYLCASSLQGSGQPQHFGDGTRLSIL.

The table lists this clonotype with many counts. The chain is built from TRBV11-2 and TRBJ2-1, with TRBD2 matching 8 bases. CDR1 SGHAT and CDR2 FQNNGV come from the germline V gene. The junction had 8 bases not matched to a gene; V was cut back by 5 bases and J by 8 bases. This CDR3 contains 14 residues. CDR3 residues: CASSHTGLGYEQFF. The CDR3 DNA follows: TGTGCCAGCAGCCACACGGGACTAGGCTATGAGCAGTTCTTC.

This clonotype was recorded at least ten times. The rearrangement links TRBV5-1 to TRBJ1-1; D gene uncertain. Germline loops: CDR1 SGHRS, CDR2 YFSETQ. This CDR3 has 14 amino acids. V lost 1 base and J 1 base, leaving 8 bases between the germline ends. CDR3 in amino acids: CASSLRPTNTEAFF. The CDR3 DNA reads as TGCGCCAGCAGCTTGAGGCCGACGAACACTGAAGCTTTCTTT.

This clonotype showed up many times. The chain carries TRBV12-3 or TRBV12-4 and TRBJ1-1; the match to TRBD1 covers 8 bases. This CDR3 contains 12 residues. V lost 5 bases and J lost 10; bases outside the gene matches: 6. The CDR3 DNA is TGTGCCAGCAGTCTTGTCGGGACAGGAGCTTTCTTT. Protein sequence: CASSLVGTGAFF.

A few counts support this clonotype. V usage is TRBV4-1 and J usage is TRBJ1-1; D is uncertain. The length of the CDR3 is 15 residues. CDR1 and CDR2 from the germline V gene are MGHRA and YSYEKL. The ends were cut back, 1 base at V and 6 bases at J, with 15 bases in the middle. CDR3 sequence: CASSQVQIWSAEAFF. The CDR3 DNA reads as TGCGCCAGCAGCCAAGTACAGATCTGGAGCGCTGAAGCTTTCTTT.

This clonotype appeared many times. The V call is TRBV4-3, the J call TRBJ1-3; 9 bases match TRBD1. The CDR3 loop spans 15 amino acids. Germline CDR1 reads LGHNA; CDR2 reads YSLEER. V shed 4 bases, J shed 4 bases, and the junction held 5 bases outside the gene matches. CDR3 region: CASSLTGGRGNTIYF. The DNA for the CDR3 is TGCGCCAGCAGCCTCACAGGGGGCCGGGGAAACACCATATATTTT.

On this clonotype: Possible read error: a much larger clone is one base away. The chain couples TRBV5-1 to TRBJ1-2; weak D call: TRBD1 (6 bases). This CDR3 region has 14 residues. From germline, CDR1 is SGHRS and CDR2 YFSETQ. Trimming stripped 8 bases from V and 4 bases from J, with 18 bases between. Here the CDR3 reads CARRDQGLGYGYTF. In DNA, the CDR3 is TGCGCCAGAAGGGATCAGGGGCTCGGCTATGGCTACACCTTC.

This clonotype was seen many times. The chain carries TRBV29-1 and TRBJ2-2; D is undetermined. This CDR3 is built from 11 residues. The V gene lost 7 bases and the J gene lost 4 bases, with 7 bases spanning the gap. Germline V gene data show CDR1 as SQVTM and CDR2 as ANQGSEA. The CDR3 DNA is TGCAGCGGCAGCATCACCGGGGAGCTGTTTTTT. It is translated as CSGSITGELFF.

Ten or more counts support this clonotype. The genes are TRBV27 and TRBJ2-5; D assignment may be TRBD1 or TRBD2 (5 bases each). V was clipped by 10 bases and J by 1 base, with 16 bases between them. Per germline, CDR1 MNHEY and CDR2 SMNVEV (reference sequence). CDR3 length equals 14 residues. CDR3 coding DNA: TGTGCCACCTCCCCGGGGCCCTTCCAAGAGACCCAGTACTTC. Translating gives CATSPGPFQETQYF.

This clonotype has at least ten counts. The chain joins TRBV7-3 to TRBJ1-4, with D uncertain. The CDR3 length is 15 residues. V was cut by 5 bases and J by 8 bases, with 18 bases left in between. Germline V gives CDR1 SGHTA, CDR2 FQGTGA. The CDR3 DNA follows: TGTGCCAGCAGCCCAAACGGCTACGGAGAGGAAAAACTGTTTTTT. This codes for CASSPNGYGEEKLFF.